A selection of T cell receptor beta chains follows, all from one sample in a study of blood T cell repertoires in COVID-19. Data came from immunoSEQ multiplex PCR; TCRdb stores just in-frame clones and leaves some out. The table includes fewer than 110,000 clones, approximately 88% detected once. Sequenced sample: peripheral blood. The receptors shown here come from a man aged 50-59 years with active or convalescent COVID-19. The CDR3 runs from the conserved cysteine through the conserved F or W. Fields, in order: J gene, V gene, D gene, CDR3 DNA, CDR3 protein. The D gene is left open where the match is weak.

>TRBJ1-2|TRBV4-3|.
TGCGCCAGCAGCCAAGAAAGGCGGGGACTGTTCTATGGCTACACCTTC
CASSQERRGLFYGYTF
>TRBJ2-5|TRBV6-6|.
TGTGCCAGCAGTTACGGGGGGGGCGTGGTGGAGACCCAGTACTTC
CASSYGGGVVETQYF
>TRBJ2-7|TRBV6-5|.
TGTGCCAGCAGTCTCCTGACAGGTCCGACCTACGAGCAGTACTTC
CASSLLTGPTYEQYF
>TRBJ2-5|TRBV2|TRBD1
TGTGCCAGCAGGCCCGAGGGGGCGCAAGAGACCCAGTACTTC
CASRPEGAQETQYF
>TRBJ2-2|TRBV7-9|TRBD1
TGTGCCAGCAGCCGCGGACAGGGCACCGGGGAGCTGTTTTTT
CASSRGQGTGELFF
>TRBJ1-6|TRBV6-2/TRBV6-3|TRBD1
TGTGCCAGCAGCCCCGGGACAGGGAGCGGGGATTCACCCCTCCACTTT
CASSPGTGSGDSPLHF
>TRBJ2-7|TRBV28|.
TGTGCCAGCAGTCTCCCAGGGCCCGAGCAGTACTTC
CASSLPGPEQYF
>TRBJ2-5|TRBV5-1|.
TGCGCCAGCAGCCCCCTACAGGTGGGGCAAGAGACCCAGTACTTC
CASSPLQVGQETQYF
>TRBJ2-6|TRBV6-2/TRBV6-3|.
TGTGCCAGCAGTTACGGGGCCTCTGGGGCCAACGTCCTGACTTTC
CASSYGASGANVLTF
>TRBJ2-7|TRBV7-9|.
TGTGCCAGCAGCTTAGGACAATTCTACGAGCAGTACTTC
CASSLGQFYEQYF